The present entry profiles one T cell receptor (beta chain) with its context. Its target is unknown. The germline V gene has CDR1 MDHEN and CDR2 SYDVKM. Trimming removed 3 bases from V and 1 base from J, with 7 bases in between. There are 13 residues in the CDR3. The source of the sample is a study of cytomegalovirus exposure and HLA in healthy donors. Study-level background: The Caucasian-associated ancestry cluster contained about four fifths of the 398 genotyped donors.

Overall study findings and caveats: Trimming of TCR beta V- and J-genes showed a link, identified in a later analysis, to a missense DCLRE1C variant. A later analysis revealed that TCR association rates differed between HLA loci, peaking at DRB1 and bottoming out at HLA-C.

A multiplex PCR was run with 60 Vbeta primers and 13 Jbeta primers. Produced via immunoSEQ multiplex PCR; TCRdb's table is partial and in-frame only. The table includes roughly 130,000 clones, roughly 70% detected once. This sequence originates from a middle-aged woman in good health and CMV-seropositive. V gene TRBV28 combines with J gene TRBJ2-7; D gene ambiguous. Sample: PBMCs. CDR3 residues: CASSFSASYEQYF. As DNA, the CDR3 is TGTGCCAGCAGTTTCAGCGCTTCCTACGAGCAGTACTTC.